What follows are 29 T cell receptor beta chains derived from one specimen sequenced in a study of cytomegalovirus exposure and HLA in healthy donors (dated by TCRdb to the late 2010s). Receptor amplification or capture employed the immunoSEQ multiplex PCR assay. A mixture of 60 forward primers for TCR Vbeta segments and 13 reverse primers for TCR Jbeta segments was used in the multiplex PCR. This is the immuneACCESS table as TCRdb keeps it, with only in-frame sequences that have V and J called. A part of the clones is gone; compared with another copy, unresolved V genes explain less than half, and the rest is unexplained. The sample table records about 62,000 clones. Around 5% of the sample is taken by the ten largest. The sample was PBMCs. Receptors originate from a man under 40 in good health and CMV-seropositive.

The chain recombines TRBV19 with TRBJ1-1; TRBD1 matches at 8 bases. CDR3 length equals 16 residues. Germline CDR1 reads LNHDA; CDR2 reads SQIVND (reference sequence). V was pared by 2 bases and J by 2 bases, with 7 bases of the junction left unmatched. The CDR3 spells CASSIQGAGSNTEAFF. CDR3 nucleotides: TGTGCCAGTAGTATACAGGGGGCTGGGAGTAACACTGAAGCTTTCTTT.

CDR3 in amino acids: CASSFTGDYGYTF. Here the CDR3 DNA reads TGCGCCAGCAGTTTTACAGGGGACTATGGCTACACCTTC. This sequence joins TRBV5-1 and TRBJ1-2, with 7 nucleotides matching TRBD1. Germline CDR1 is SGHRS and CDR2 is YFSETQ. This CDR3 spans 13 amino acids. The ends lost 5 bases at V and 3 bases at J; junction bases unmatched: 4.

V usage is TRBV6-1 and J usage is TRBJ1-1; no clear D. The V end was cut by 3 bases, the J end by 8 bases, with 13 bases between. The CDR3 is 13 amino acids. Germline V gene sequence: CDR1 MNHNS, CDR2 SASEGT. For the CDR3, the DNA is TGTGCCAGCAGTGATCAAGCCGACATGGAAGCTTTCTTT. Translated: CASSDQADMEAFF.

The gene calls are TRBV10-1 and TRBJ2-1, with D maybe TRBD2 (6 bases). Trimming pared 9 bases from V and 5 bases from J, leaving 17 bases between. In germline, CDR1 is WNHNN, CDR2 SYGVQD (reference sequence). The CDR3 contains 14 residues. The CDR3: CARIPGGEDNEQFF. Written as DNA, the CDR3 is TGCGCCAGGATCCCCGGCGGGGAGGACAATGAGCAGTTCTTC.

V is TRBV5-6 and J is TRBJ1-1; 11 bases are a match to TRBD1. The CDR3 consists of 18 residues. The V gene end was trimmed by 4 bases and the J gene end by 3 bases; junction bases not matched to a gene: 14. CDR1 SGHDT and CDR2 YYEEEE come from the germline V gene. CDR3 nucleotide sequence: TGTGCCAGCAGCCCCCTTCCGGGACAGGGGGTCGTGTACACTGAAGCTTTCTTT. Translated: CASSPLPGQGVVYTEAFF.

The chain uses TRBV18 and TRBJ1-5, with 7 bases identical to TRBD1. This CDR3 contains 14 residues. V was pared by 3 bases and J by 7 bases, with 6 bases of the junction left unmatched. Germline V gene sequence: CDR1 KGHSH, CDR2 LQKENI. As DNA, the CDR3 is TGTGCCAGCTCACCGACAGGGTTGGACCAGCCCCAGCATTTT. As protein: CASSPTGLDQPQHF.

The rearrangement joins TRBV10-2 to TRBJ2-7; tentatively, D is TRBD2 (5 bases). CDR1 WSHSY and CDR2 SAAADI come from the germline V gene. The CDR3 sequence is 14 residues long. The V end lost 0 bases, the J end lost 3 bases, and 9 bases lay between the germline ends. The CDR3 DNA reads as TGCGCCAGCAGTGAGTCAGGAGGTTACTACGAGCAGTACTTC. Protein: CASSESGGYYEQYF.

A note on this clone: One end of the junction is discordant with germline, which a read error may explain. The chain combines TRBV5-1 with TRBJ1-3; D is unclear. The CDR3 totals 14 residues. CDR1 and CDR2 from the germline V gene are SGHRS and YFSETQ. The CDR3 is CASSLGQDGNNIYF. CDR3 DNA sequence: TGCGCCAGCAGCTTGGGCCAGGATGGAAACAACATATATTTT.

A word on this clone: Mismatch with germline at one junction end may stem from a read error. CDR3 nucleotides: TGTGCCAGCAGCGTCTGGGGGGAGACAGATAAGCAGTATTTT. This codes for CASSVWGETDKQYF. The J gene is TRBJ2-3, the V gene TRBV9; perhaps TRBD2 as D (6 bases). Looked up from germline, CDR1 is SGDLS and CDR2 is YYNGEE. There are 14 residues in the CDR3.

This chain links TRBV7-2 with TRBJ2-1, with 12 nucleotides matching TRBD2. The ends lost 7 bases at V and 6 bases at J; junction bases unmatched: 4. Germline V CDR1 and CDR2: SGHTA, FQGNSA. The CDR3 has 14 amino acids. CDR3 protein: CASTTGLAGNEQFF. In DNA form, the CDR3 reads TGTGCCAGCACGACGGGACTAGCGGGCAATGAGCAGTTCTTC.

The V call is TRBV30, the J call TRBJ2-3; D remains unclear. The CDR3 spans 15 residues. Germline CDR1 is GTSNPN and CDR2 is SVGIG (reference sequence). V lost 0 bases and J 5 bases, leaving 15 bases between the germline ends. Written as DNA, the CDR3 is TGTGCCTGGAGTGTCGGTAGTCCAGAGGTAGATACGCAGTATTTT. Amino acids: CAWSVGSPEVDTQYF.

The V call is TRBV25-1, the J call TRBJ2-6; a weak D match, TRBD2 (6 bases). V gave up 2 bases and J gave up 0 bases, with 14 bases separating them. CDR3 size: 18 residues. From germline, CDR1 is MGHDK and CDR2 SYGVNS. DNA of the CDR3: TGTGCCAGCAGTGAAGGGGGGAATCCTCCCTCTGGGGCCAACGTCCTGACTTTC. Its protein is CASSEGGNPPSGANVLTF.

This sequence joins TRBV4-1 and TRBJ2-5; 7 nucleotides match TRBD2. The CDR3 totals 16 residues. V dropped 2 bases and J dropped 4; count of bases not matched to a gene: 10. The germline V gene encodes CDR1 MGHRA and CDR2 YSYEKL. The CDR3 nucleotides read TGCGCCAGCAGCCAATCTCAGCGGGGATTTGGAGAGACCCAGTACTTC. Translating gives CASSQSQRGFGETQYF.

The genes are TRBV6-1 and TRBJ1-2; 9 positions match TRBD1. The V and J ends lost 0 bases and 5 bases, in that order; junction bases with no gene match: 4. The CDR3 spans 15 residues. The germline CDR1 and CDR2 sequences are MNHNS and SASEGT. In nucleotides, the CDR3 is TGTGCCAGCAGTGAAGCGCGCGGGACAGGGTATGGCTACACCTTC. Its protein is CASSEARGTGYGYTF.

J is TRBJ1-3 and V is TRBV6-5, with a possible D match to TRBD1 (5 bases). This CDR3 region has 15 residues. Germline loops: CDR1 MNHEY, CDR2 SVGAGI. Trimming stripped 2 bases from V and 0 bases from J, with 8 bases between. The CDR3 is CASSYAGPSGNTIYF. The CDR3, as DNA: TGTGCCAGCAGTTACGCGGGGCCCTCTGGAAACACCATATATTTT.

This chain uses TRBV6-4 with TRBJ2-3; 8 bases match TRBD2. Germline V gene lookup returns CDR1 MRHNA and CDR2 SNTAGT. V dropped 2 bases and J dropped 4; count of bases not matched to a gene: 2. This CDR3 has 14 amino acids. The CDR3 here is CASSDRAGADTQYF. The CDR3 coding sequence is TGTGCCAGCAGTGACAGAGCGGGAGCAGATACGCAGTATTTT.

The chain combines TRBV20-1 with TRBJ1-1, with 7 bases identical to TRBD1. The V gene's germline CDR1 is DFQATT and CDR2 SNEGSKA (reference sequence). This CDR3 has 11 amino acids. The V and J ends lost 6 bases and 8 bases, in that order; junction bases with no gene match: 6. The DNA of the CDR3 is TGCAGTGCGGTCGCGACAGGGGAAGCTTTCTTT. Amino acids: CSAVATGEAFF.

The V gene is TRBV6-5, the J gene TRBJ1-4; the D gene is possibly TRBD1 (5 bases). Germline CDR1 is MNHEY and CDR2 is SVGAGI. This CDR3 spans 13 amino acids. Trimming left V 8 bases short and J 2 bases short, with 9 bases between. In DNA, the CDR3 is TGTGCCAGCCGGGGGGTGACTAATGAAAAACTGTTTTTT. Amino acid sequence: CASRGVTNEKLFF.

The chain uses TRBV28 and TRBJ1-2; no clear D. The germline gives CDR1 MDHEN, CDR2 SYDVKM. Trimming removed 3 bases from V and 4 bases from J, with 12 bases in between. The CDR3 contains 14 residues. The CDR3 region has the DNA TGTGCCAGCAGTTTGGAGGATCCGACCTATGGCTACACCTTC. Translating it yields CASSLEDPTYGYTF.

The chain combines TRBV6-6 with TRBJ2-7; D gene uncertain. The V gene lost 5 bases and the J gene lost 7 bases, with 9 bases spanning the gap. The CDR3 loop spans 11 amino acids. Germline assignment: CDR1 MNHNY and CDR2 SVGAGI (reference sequence). The DNA for the CDR3 is TGTGCCAGCAGTCTTGCGCGAGAGCAGTACTTC. Its translation: CASSLAREQYF.

J is TRBJ2-1 and V is TRBV5-1, with 8 positions matching TRBD2. CDR1 is SGHRS and CDR2 is YFSETQ in the germline V gene. The CDR3 runs to 17 residues. V lost 5 bases, J lost 6 bases, and 16 bases stayed unmatched. The CDR3 DNA reads TGCGCCAGCAGACTTGATTTAGGCGCGGGGGGATTCAATGAGCAGTTCTTC. Amino acids: CASRLDLGAGGFNEQFF.

This chain joins TRBV5-1 and TRBJ1-3; no definite D call. CDR1 is SGHRS, CDR2 YFSETQ, per germline. Trimming removed 4 bases at V and 3 bases at J, with 11 bases between. This CDR3 has 14 residues. The DNA for the CDR3 is TGCGCCAGCAGCGAAACGAGTGATGGAAACACCATATATTTT. It codes for CASSETSDGNTIYF. The full variable domain, completed using reference TRBV5-1 and TRBJ1-3, is KAGVTQTPRYLIKTRGQQVTLSCSPISGHRSVSWYQQTPGQGLQFLFEYFSETQRNKGNFPGRFSGRQFSNSRSEMNVSTLELGDSALYLCASSETSDGNTIYFGEGSWLTVV.

The V and J genes are TRBV5-4 and TRBJ1-2; maybe TRBD1 (5 bases). This CDR3 has 12 amino acids. With 0 bases removed from V and 6 bases from J, the gap between germline ends came to 6 bases. Per germline, CDR1 SGHNT and CDR2 YYREEE (reference sequence). In nucleotides, the CDR3 is TGTGCCAGCAGCTTGGCCAGGGATGGCTACACCTTC. Translating gives CASSLARDGYTF.

The chain uses TRBV7-6 and TRBJ2-5, with D hard to call. The CDR3 sequence is 14 residues long. V was clipped by 2 bases and J by 5 bases, with 12 bases between them. Germline V gives CDR1 SGHVS, CDR2 FNYEAQ. The CDR3 is CASSLLVGVETQYF. For the CDR3, the DNA is TGTGCCAGCAGCTTATTGGTTGGAGTGGAGACCCAGTACTTC. The full variable domain, completed using reference TRBV7-6 and TRBJ2-5, is GAGVSQSPRYKVTKRGQDVALRCDPISGHVSLYWYRQALGQGPEFLTYFNYEAQQDKSGLPNDRFSAERPEGSISTLTIQRTEQRDSAMYRCASSLLVGVETQYFGPGTRLLVL.

The gene calls are TRBV19 and TRBJ2-1; D is unclear. Trimming took 4 bases from V and 6 from J, leaving 7 bases between them. Germline lookup yields CDR1 LNHDA and CDR2 SQIVND (reference sequence). This CDR3 is 12 amino acids long. This CDR3 reads CASSNSVNEQFF. DNA of the CDR3: TGTGCCAGTAGTAACTCCGTCAATGAGCAGTTCTTC.

The CDR3 DNA sequence: TGCGCCAGCAGTGAGTCAGGGGGAAACTACGAGCAGTACTTC. It translates to CASSESGGNYEQYF. The genes are TRBV10-1 and TRBJ2-7; a weak D match, TRBD1 (6 bases). V was clipped by 0 bases and J by 3 bases, with 9 bases between them. The CDR3 has 14 amino acids. Germline V gives CDR1 WNHNN, CDR2 SYGVQD (reference sequence).

CDR3 sequence reads: CASSLTGSSYNSPLHF. In DNA, the CDR3 is TGTGCCAGCAGCTTGACAGGGAGCTCCTATAATTCACCCCTCCACTTT. The chain is built from TRBV5-5 and TRBJ1-6; the D gene is possibly TRBD1 (6 bases). The CDR3 loop spans 16 amino acids. Trimming removed 1 base at V and 0 bases at J, with 8 bases between. Germline V CDR1 and CDR2: SGHKS, YYEKEE (reference sequence).

The chain employs TRBV10-1 and TRBJ2-3; the D gene is possibly TRBD2 (5 bases). The CDR3 runs to 15 residues. Germline CDR1 reads WNHNN; CDR2 reads SYGVQD (reference sequence). Trimming cost V 2 bases and J 2 bases, with 11 bases left between them. The CDR3 loop is CASSESGLYTDTQYF. As DNA, the CDR3 is TGCGCCAGCAGTGAGAGCGGCCTTTACACAGATACGCAGTATTTT.

This chain uses TRBV5-1 with TRBJ1-2; TRBD1 matches 8 bases. This CDR3 has 15 residues. V shed 1 base, J shed 8 bases, and the junction held 10 bases outside the gene matches. Germline V gene data show CDR1 as SGHRS and CDR2 as YFSETQ. The CDR3 protein is CASSLYAGQGKGYTF. The CDR3 nucleotides are TGCGCCAGCAGCTTGTACGCCGGACAGGGCAAAGGCTACACCTTC.